What follows are 21 T cell receptor beta chains derived from one specimen sequenced in a study of TIL therapy for anti-PD-1-resistant metastatic lung cancer. Time point denoted: pre-treatment sample, taken before nivolumab and TIL therapy. This was the immunoSEQ v3 assay. Libraries were prepared by immunoSEQ multiplex PCR; TCRdb keeps only in-frame clonotypes and omits some of them. This sample has about 59,000 clones, with less than 75% found just once. The starting material was blood, obtained at baseline. These receptors were taken from a person between 30 and 80 years old with non-small cell lung cancer.

CDR3: CASSFGRALTGELFF. As DNA, the CDR3 is TGTGCCAGCAGTTTCGGGAGGGCCCTCACCGGGGAGCTGTTTTTT. The V gene is TRBV27, the J gene TRBJ2-2, with TRBD2 matching 8 bases. V lost 3 bases to trimming and J lost 4 bases; unmatched junction nucleotides: 4. Germline CDR1 MNHEY, CDR2 SMNVEV (reference sequence). The CDR3 is made up of 15 amino acids.

This clone was observed a single time. The chain carries TRBV20-1 and TRBJ2-3; no definite D call. Germline V CDR1 and CDR2: DFQATT, SNEGSKA (reference sequence). V lost 5 bases, J lost 2 bases, and 5 bases lay in between. This CDR3 comprises 11 residues. CDR3 region: CSARLTDTQYF. In DNA, the CDR3 is TGCAGTGCTCGCCTCACAGATACGCAGTATTTT.

V and J are TRBV7-8 and TRBJ2-7; maybe TRBD2 (7 bases). CDR3 length: 15 amino acids. CDR1 and CDR2 (germline): SGHVS, FQNEAQ. Trimming removed 1 base from V and 2 bases from J, with 12 bases in between. The CDR3 loop reads CASSLVGGRPYEQYF. Written as DNA, the CDR3 is TGTGCCAGCAGCTTAGTGGGGGGGCGACCCTACGAGCAGTACTTC.

V usage is TRBV30 and J usage is TRBJ1-5; TRBD1 matches at 9 bases. CDR3 size: 14 residues. J was trimmed by 4 bases and V by 2 bases; bases with no gene match: 3. From germline, CDR1 is GTSNPN and CDR2 SVGIG (reference sequence). Here the CDR3 DNA reads TGTGCCTGGAGTTTCGGACAGGGGAATCAGCCCCAGCATTTT. Its translation: CAWSFGQGNQPQHF. The whole variable domain, remainder taken from reference TRBV30 and TRBJ1-5, is SQTIHQWPATLVQPVGSPLSLECTVEGTSNPNLYWYRQAAGRGLQLLFYSVGIGQISSEVPQNLSASRPQDRQFILSSKKLLLSDSGFYLCAWSFGQGNQPQHFGDGTRLSIL.

This sequence joins TRBV27 and TRBJ2-7, with 11 bases lining up with TRBD1. V gave up 6 bases and J gave up 0 bases; unmatched junction bases: 4. Germline V gene lookup returns CDR1 MNHEY and CDR2 SMNVEV (reference sequence). The CDR3 loop spans 15 amino acids. CDR3 nucleotide sequence: TGTGCCAGCAGGGGGACAGGGGGATTCTCCTACGAGCAGTACTTC. Encoded protein: CASRGTGGFSYEQYF.

The V and J genes are TRBV11-3 and TRBJ1-1; no definite D call. Per the germline V gene, CDR1 is SGHNT and CDR2 is YENEEA. Trimming stripped 4 bases from V and 0 bases from J, with 18 bases between. The CDR3 is made up of 17 amino acids. The CDR3 DNA is TGTGCCAGCAGCTCTCCGCCGGGTCGCTTTATGAACACTGAAGCTTTCTTT. Encoded protein: CASSSPPGRFMNTEAFF. The full variable domain, in which reference TRBV11-3 and TRBJ1-1 provide the parts outside the CDR3, is EAGVVQSPRYKIIEKKQPVAFWCNPISGHNTLYWYLQNLGQGPELLIRYENEEAVDDSQLPKDRFSAERLKGVDSTLKIQPAELGDSAVYLCASSSPPGRFMNTEAFFGQGTRLTVV.

The V and J genes are TRBV6-5 and TRBJ2-2; unclear D gene. Trimming stripped 2 bases from V and 1 base from J, with 5 bases between. Germline assignment: CDR1 MNHEY and CDR2 SVGAGI. CDR3 length equals 14 residues. The CDR3 DNA is TGTGCCAGCAGTTACGCAAGGAACACCGGGGAGCTGTTTTTT. This encodes CASSYARNTGELFF.

The sample holds a few counts of this clone. The chain combines TRBV28 with TRBJ1-2, with 8 bases that match TRBD1. This CDR3 is 13 amino acids long. The germline V gene encodes CDR1 MDHEN and CDR2 SYDVKM. Trimming removed 8 bases from V and 4 bases from J; junction bases left unmatched: 6. This chain's CDR3 is CASEQGASYGYTF. CDR3 sequence (DNA): TGTGCCAGCGAGCAGGGGGCATCCTATGGCTACACCTTC.

The chain uses TRBV4-2 and TRBJ2-1; 13 bases are a match to TRBD2. J was trimmed by 8 bases and V by 4 bases; bases with no gene match: 8. The germline CDR1 and CDR2 sequences are LGHNA and YNFKEQ. The CDR3 spans 16 residues. The CDR3 region is CASSLTRLAGGHEQFF. The DNA for the CDR3 is TGTGCCAGCAGCCTGACAAGACTAGCGGGAGGCCATGAGCAGTTCTTC.

This clone has just a few counts. The rearrangement links TRBV19 to TRBJ1-1; a weak D match, TRBD1 (6 bases). In germline, CDR1 is LNHDA, CDR2 SQIVND (reference sequence). The CDR3 is 15 amino acids. V lost 2 bases and J lost 1, with 11 bases in between. Here the CDR3 reads CASSIRPDRNTEAFF. In nucleotides, the CDR3 is TGTGCCAGTAGTATACGCCCGGACAGGAACACTGAAGCTTTCTTT.

The chain has TRBV7-2 and TRBJ2-7; perhaps D is TRBD1 or TRBD2 (5 bases each). The V and J ends lost 3 bases and 3 bases respectively, with 18 bases between them. This CDR3 is 16 amino acids long. The germline gives CDR1 SGHTA, CDR2 FQGNSA. The CDR3 nucleotides read TGTGCCAGCAGCTTTGGCCGGGGCACCGGCCTCTACGAGCAGTACTTC. This translates into CASSFGRGTGLYEQYF.

The CDR3 spells CAWSQRGLTYEQYF. The CDR3 bases are TGTGCCTGGAGTCAACGGGGTTTAACCTACGAGCAGTACTTC. V and J are TRBV30 and TRBJ2-7; D is perhaps TRBD2 (5 bases). The CDR3 runs 14 residues. V lost 2 bases and J 2 bases, leaving 13 bases between the germline ends. From germline, CDR1 is GTSNPN and CDR2 SVGIG (reference sequence).

This clone came up a few times. This specimen includes other DNA sequences encoding the same CDR3. This chain uses TRBV4-3 with TRBJ2-2, with D perhaps matching TRBD2 (5 bases). CDR3 length equals 15 residues. Germline CDR1 LGHNA, CDR2 YSLEER. V was shortened by 0 bases and J by 5 bases, with 10 bases between the two germline ends. CDR3 bases: TGCGCCAGCAGCCAAGATCGGGAACTAACCGGGGAGCTGTTTTTT. It encodes CASSQDRELTGELFF.

This chain links TRBV11-3 with TRBJ2-5; D not certain. V lost 2 bases, J lost 2 bases, and 6 bases lay in between. The germline V gene encodes CDR1 SGHNT and CDR2 YENEEA. The CDR3 totals 13 residues. The CDR3 DNA reads as TGTGCCAGCAGCTTATCTTCTCAAGAGACCCAGTACTTC. It specifies CASSLSSQETQYF.

The V and J genes are TRBV19 and TRBJ1-5, with D tentatively TRBD1 (5 bases). V was trimmed by 7 bases and J by 2 bases, leaving 18 bases between them. Germline V gene data show CDR1 as LNHDA and CDR2 as SQIVND (reference sequence). The CDR3 has 16 residues. The CDR3 protein is CASTMGTLWGNQPQHF. CDR3 nucleotide sequence: TGTGCCAGTACGATGGGGACCCTGTGGGGCAATCAGCCCCAGCATTTT.

The chain combines TRBV11-3 with TRBJ1-2; a possible D gene is TRBD1 (6 bases). V lost 5 bases to trimming and J lost 3 bases, with 13 bases between them. The CDR3 has 14 residues. From germline, CDR1 is SGHNT and CDR2 YENEEA. The CDR3 loop reads CASSLSDSYYGYTF. The CDR3 region has the DNA TGTGCCAGCAGCCTATCGGACAGCTACTATGGCTACACCTTC.

The chain is built from TRBV19 and TRBJ2-7; TRBD1 matches 7 bases. There are 13 residues in the CDR3. V lost 3 bases and J lost 2; bases outside the gene matches: 1. Germline assignment: CDR1 LNHDA and CDR2 SQIVND (reference sequence). The CDR3 region is CASSIGTAYEQYF. In nucleotides, the CDR3 is TGTGCCAGTAGTATCGGGACAGCCTACGAGCAGTACTTC.

This sequence joins TRBV10-3 and TRBJ2-1; 9 nucleotides agree with TRBD2. This CDR3 contains 16 residues. CDR1 ENHRY and CDR2 SYGVKD come from the germline V gene. V lost 2 bases, J lost 3 bases, and 5 bases stayed unmatched. The CDR3 region has the DNA TGTGCCATCAGTGAGGGTAGCGGGGGCTTCTACAATGAGCAGTTCTTC. It encodes CAISEGSGGFYNEQFF.

The chain is built from TRBV15 and TRBJ1-1, with 8 bases identical to TRBD1. Germline values: CDR1 LNHNV, CDR2 YYDKDF (reference sequence). The CDR3 runs to 16 residues. Trimming removed 0 bases from V and 5 bases from J; junction bases left unmatched: 8. Here the CDR3 reads CATSRDWRTGGTEAFF. DNA of the CDR3: TGTGCCACCAGCAGAGATTGGCGCACAGGGGGAACTGAAGCTTTCTTT.

The genes are TRBV5-4 and TRBJ1-2, with D possibly being TRBD1 (5 bases). V dropped 4 bases and J dropped 8 bases, with 21 bases sitting between them. The germline V gene encodes CDR1 SGHNT and CDR2 YYREEE (reference sequence). This CDR3 has 15 amino acids. CDR3 sequence: CASSPLLTDLGGYTF. In DNA, the CDR3 is TGTGCCAGCAGCCCCTTATTGACAGATCTGGGAGGCTACACCTTC.

The rearrangement joins TRBV7-9 to TRBJ2-3; TRBD1 aligns across 9 bases. The V segment lost 1 base and the J segment 5 bases; nucleotides outside the gene matches: 7. The CDR3 is 16 amino acids. Germline V gene lookup returns CDR1 SEHNR and CDR2 FQNEAQ (reference sequence). This CDR3 reads CASSLVGTGGRDTQYF. Written as DNA, the CDR3 is TGTGCCAGCAGCTTAGTGGGTACAGGGGGCAGAGATACGCAGTATTTT.